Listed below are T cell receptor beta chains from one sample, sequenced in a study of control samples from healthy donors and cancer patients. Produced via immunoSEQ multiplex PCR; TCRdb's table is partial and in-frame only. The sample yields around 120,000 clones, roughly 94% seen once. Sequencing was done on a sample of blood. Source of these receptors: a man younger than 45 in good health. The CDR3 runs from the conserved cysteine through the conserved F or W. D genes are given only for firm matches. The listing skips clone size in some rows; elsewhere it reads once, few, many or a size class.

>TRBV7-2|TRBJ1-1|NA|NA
CASSLAHRNTEAFF
TGTGCCAGCAGCTTAGCGCACAGAAACACTGAAGCTTTCTTT
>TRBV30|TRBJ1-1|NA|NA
CAWSVLGWAEAFF
TGTGCCTGGAGTGTCTTAGGATGGGCTGAAGCTTTCTTT
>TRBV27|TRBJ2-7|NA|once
CASSLSPQGSPSYEQYF
TGTGCCAGCAGTTTATCCCCTCAGGGGTCCCCCTCCTACGAGCAGTACTTC
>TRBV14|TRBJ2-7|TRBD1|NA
CASSHSDRSDYEQYF
TGTGCCAGCAGCCATTCGGACAGGTCCGACTACGAGCAGTACTTC
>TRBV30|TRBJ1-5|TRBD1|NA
CAWSRSGTGDQPQHF
TGTGCCTGGAGTAGATCCGGTACAGGGGATCAGCCCCAGCATTTT
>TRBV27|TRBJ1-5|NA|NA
CASSWSGSGQPQHF
TGTGCCAGCAGTTGGTCAGGGTCTGGTCAGCCCCAGCATTTT
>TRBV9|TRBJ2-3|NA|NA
CASSVYQVDTDTQYF
TGTGCCAGCAGCGTATACCAGGTGGACACAGATACGCAGTATTTT
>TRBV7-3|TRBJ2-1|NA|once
CASSFGTGRTYNEQFF
TGTGCCAGCAGCTTCGGAACAGGGAGGACCTACAATGAGCAGTTCTTC
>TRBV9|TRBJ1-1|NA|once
CASSVGGRPMNTEAFF
TGTGCCAGCAGCGTAGGAGGACGACCAATGAACACTGAAGCTTTCTTT
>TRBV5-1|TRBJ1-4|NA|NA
CASSLGGTGPPEKLFF
TGCGCCAGCAGCTTGGGAGGTACCGGACCCCCTGAAAAACTGTTTTTT
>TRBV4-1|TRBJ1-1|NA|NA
CASSQVQNTEAFF
TGCGCCAGCAGCCAAGTGCAGAACACTGAAGCTTTCTTT
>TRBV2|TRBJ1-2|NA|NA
CASSGGTDRGYTF
TGTGCCAGCAGCGGCGGGACGGACCGGGGCTACACCTTC
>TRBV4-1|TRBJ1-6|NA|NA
CASSQGDGSSSYNSPLHF
TGCGCCAGCAGCCAGGGGGACGGTTCGAGCTCCTATAATTCACCCCTCCACTTT
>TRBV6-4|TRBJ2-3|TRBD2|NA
CASSPGLAGVDTQYF
TGTGCCAGCAGCCCGGGGCTAGCGGGGGTAGATACGCAGTATTTT
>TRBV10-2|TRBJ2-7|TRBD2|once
CASSLEGLAGKLGEQYF
TGCGCCAGCAGTTTAGAGGGACTAGCGGGGAAACTGGGCGAGCAGTACTTC